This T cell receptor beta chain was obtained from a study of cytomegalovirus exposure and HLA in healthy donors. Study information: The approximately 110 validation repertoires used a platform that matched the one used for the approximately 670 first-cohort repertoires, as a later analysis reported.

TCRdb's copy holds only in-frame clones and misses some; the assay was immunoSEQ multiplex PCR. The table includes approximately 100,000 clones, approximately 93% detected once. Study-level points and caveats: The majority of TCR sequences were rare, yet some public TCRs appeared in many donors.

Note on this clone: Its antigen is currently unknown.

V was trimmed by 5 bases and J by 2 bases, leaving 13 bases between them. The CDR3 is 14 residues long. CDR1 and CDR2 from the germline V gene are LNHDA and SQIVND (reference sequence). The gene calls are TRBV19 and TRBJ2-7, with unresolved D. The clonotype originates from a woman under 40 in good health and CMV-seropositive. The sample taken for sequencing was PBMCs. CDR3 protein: CASSSATGTYEQYF. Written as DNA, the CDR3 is TGTGCCAGTAGTTCCGCGACTGGTACCTACGAGCAGTACTTC.